A single sample gave rise to the 2 T cell receptor beta chains below, sequenced in a study of CD8+ T cells in alopecia areata (dated by TCRdb to between 2017 and 2018). The library was generated by the immunoSEQ multiplex PCR assay. RNA was extracted from all samples and reverse transcribed into cDNA, which served as template for TCR sequencing. TCRdb took over this immuneACCESS table, retaining in-frame rearrangements with V and J assigned. Such tables are incomplete; in checked studies, under half of the missing clones stem from an unresolved V gene, and the remainder is unexplained. For this sample, about 270,000 clones appear and none is a singleton. The ten largest clones represent 1.2% of the sample. Cells from pooled mouse cutaneous lymph nodes were stained for CD4, CD8alpha, NKG2D, NKG2ACE and other markers and then sorted on a BD Influx. The sequencing input was CD4+ T cells sorted from a lymph node. Receptors originate from a C3H/HeJ mouse with alopecia areata. The strain carries MHC haplotype H2-k.

On this clone: Germline and genes here are mouse. Read coverage stops 4 residues before the CDR3 terminus; the germline J gene supplies the remainder. The chain combines TRBV13-2 with TRBJ1-2; tentatively, D is TRBD1 (5 bases). This CDR3 region has 13 residues. Trimming left V 2 bases short and J 4 bases short, with 9 bases between. The germline V gene has CDR1 NNHNN and CDR2 SYGAGS (reference sequence). CDR3 sequence reads: CASGDPGGSDYTF. CDR3 DNA, as far as it was read: TGTGCCAGCGGTGACCCGGGGGGCTCC.

This clone has only a few counts. Gene names refer to mouse genes. Read sequence stops 4 residues before the CDR3 end, and the germline J gene provides the missing end. The V and J genes are TRBV13-2 and TRBJ2-7, with 8 bases aligning to TRBD2. CDR3 length: 16 residues. Germline values: CDR1 NNHNN, CDR2 SYGAGS (reference sequence). The sequenced part of the CDR3 DNA is TGTGCCAGCGGTGATGCTCTGGGGGGCCCCTATTAT. Translated: CASGDALGGPYY. The full CDR3 reads CASGDALGGPYYEQYF.